Detailed here is one TCR beta chain. The sample originates from a study of blood T cells in healthy people across ages. CDR3 length: 15 amino acids. Per germline, CDR1 SGHTA and CDR2 FQGNSA. The junction had 8 bases not matched to a gene; V was cut back by 1 base and J by 9 bases. Sample-barcoded 5' priming and a J-beta primer mix drove a second PCR of about 7 to 11 cycles. From the 5' RACE reads, TCRdb called clonotypes with MiXCR, one entry per CDR3 protein. This table has around 700,000 distinct CDR3 sequences, around 25% appearing once. These data are also associated with another study on T cells of mothers and their children.

Specimen: blood. This sequence originates from a boy aged 10-17 years in good health. The chain uses TRBV7-2 and TRBJ1-5, with 8 bases lining up with TRBD1. This CDR3 reads CASSLGQGAGWPQHF. The DNA of the CDR3 is TGTGCCAGCAGCTTAGGTCAGGGGGCTGGGTGGCCCCAGCATTTT.